The rows below give T cell receptor beta chains drawn from one sample of a study of blood T cell repertoires in COVID-19. Repertoires were generated with immunoSEQ multiplex PCR, while TCRdb's copy carries only in-frame clones and drops some. This table has approximately 170,000 clones, about 80% appearing once. Input material: PBMCs or T cells enriched from blood (not recorded which). The receptors come from a man aged 50-59 years who had recovered from COVID-19. The conserved cysteine and the conserved F or W are not part of the CDR3 here. The order of the fields is J gene, CDR3 length, D gene, V gene, CDR3 protein. A D gene is named only where the DNA matches it firmly.

TRBJ1-2,13,.,TRBV7-8,ASSLGRLANYGYT
TRBJ1-2,13,.,TRBV4-1,ASSPEEQGRYGYT
TRBJ1-3,16,TRBD1,TRBV4-2,ASSQRGDRGRSGNTIY
TRBJ1-1,11,.,TRBV10-3,AIRQKQNTEAF
TRBJ2-1,12,.,TRBV3-1/TRBV3-2,ASSQDLVVSEQF
TRBJ1-2,14,TRBD1,TRBV6-5,ASSYRAGGTGYGYT
TRBJ2-7,12,.,TRBV4-3,ASSQERRQYEQY
TRBJ1-4,13,.,TRBV11-2,ASSLDGGAGEKLF
TRBJ2-6,15,.,TRBV3-1/TRBV3-2,ASSQGGDSTGANVLT
TRBJ1-5,12,.,TRBV9,ASSPTGWNQPQH
TRBJ1-1,11,TRBD1,TRBV6-5,ASRPGGRTEAF
TRBJ1-1,13,.,TRBV5-1,ASSLEGGAGTEAF
TRBJ2-7,11,.,TRBV19,ASSMDRIGEQY
TRBJ2-3,15,TRBD2,TRBV5-6,ASSLGLAGTRTDTQY
TRBJ1-1,12,TRBD1,TRBV5-1,ASSPTGAGTEAF
TRBJ2-2,13,TRBD2,TRBV7-8,ASSLGGRNTGELF
TRBJ2-5,11,TRBD2,TRBV6-6,ASGRLAIETQY
TRBJ1-1,11,.,TRBV3-1/TRBV3-2,ASSQGESTEAF
TRBJ2-7,14,.,TRBV4-3,ASSQDLDNGRIEQY
TRBJ1-5,14,.,TRBV18,ASSPTRQGSNQPQH
TRBJ2-6,18,.,TRBV3-1/TRBV3-2,ASSHPTYRFLSSGANVLT
TRBJ2-7,13,TRBD1,TRBV27,ASSYIRDRASEQY
TRBJ1-6,15,.,TRBV7-9,ASSLGVSSLTDSPLH
TRBJ1-4,12,.,TRBV3-1/TRBV3-2,ASSLRGGNEKLF
TRBJ2-7,12,TRBD1,TRBV6-5,ASSPWTGAYEQY
TRBJ1-4,12,.,TRBV6-5,ASSPRGTREKLF
TRBJ1-4,13,.,TRBV27,ASSLSFGRAEKLF
TRBJ2-3,12,TRBD2,TRBV6-5,ASRTSGGADTQY
TRBJ1-5,12,.,TRBV9,ASSADIDNQPQH
TRBJ2-5,12,.,TRBV14,ASSLLGQQETQY
TRBJ1-5,13,.,TRBV29-1,SVERQTNSNQPQH
TRBJ1-2,13,.,TRBV19,ASSIAPLTNYGYT
TRBJ2-2,12,.,TRBV5-1,ASRIQVDTGELF
TRBJ1-2,10,.,TRBV28,ASRAAPYGYT
TRBJ2-1,13,.,TRBV5-4,ASSLFGQVHNEQF
TRBJ2-7,13,TRBD2,TRBV11-2,ASSSGTSGAYEQY
TRBJ1-1,15,.,TRBV28,ASSLWHLQGVNTEAF
TRBJ1-6,13,TRBD1,TRBV27,ASSFRQGAYSPLH
TRBJ2-3,14,TRBD2,TRBV7-3,ASSFTSGGANNTQY
TRBJ2-7,11,.,TRBV7-9,ASSTQEFYEQY
TRBJ2-7,9,.,TRBV6-5,ASTRGYEQY
TRBJ2-4,13,.,TRBV24-1,ATSDLRTPQNIQY
TRBJ1-1,11,.,TRBV19,ASDEGEFTEAF
TRBJ1-1,12,.,TRBV28,ASRLSGITGEAF
TRBJ2-7,14,.,TRBV5-1,ASSSGSTGSSYEQY
TRBJ1-2,11,TRBD1,TRBV7-9,ASSGDRRYGYT
TRBJ2-7,12,.,TRBV6-6,ASSNSGKGVEQY
TRBJ2-6,15,.,TRBV3-1/TRBV3-2,ASSQQGEKAGANVLT
TRBJ1-5,13,TRBD1,TRBV11-2,ASSPGQGGGQPQH
TRBJ2-3,13,TRBD1,TRBV18,ASSLGQESTDTQY
TRBJ1-5,7,.,TRBV15,ATSLAEH
TRBJ2-7,13,TRBD1,TRBV5-4,ASSLGGTGPYEQY
TRBJ1-5,18,TRBD1,TRBV27,ASSSRSPGQGAISNQPQH
TRBJ1-5,12,.,TRBV2,ASSVGQSGQPQH